This T cell receptor beta chain was obtained from a study of T cell responses to AZD1222 COVID-19 vaccine. Study-wide findings and caveats: Along spike, vaccine-associated CD4 TCRs were found throughout, with dominance at 160-218 and 743-854.

This CDR3 spans 14 amino acids. Germline values: CDR1 SEHNR, CDR2 FQNEAQ (reference sequence). V dropped 10 bases and J dropped 2 bases, with 15 bases sitting between them. Regarding this clone: The antigen is unknown.

Assay: immunoSEQ multiplex PCR; the TCRdb copy retains only in-frame clones and omits some. The sample records tens of thousands of clones, 80% to 90% being singletons. The receptor comes from an adult who received the AZD1222 COVID-19 vaccine. The chain joins TRBV7-9 to TRBJ1-3, with D tentatively TRBD1 (6 bases). Sequencing used peripheral blood, obtained 28 days after the second AZD1222 dose. The DNA of the CDR3 is TGTGCCACGCGCAAACAGGGTGCTGGAAACACCATATATTTT. As protein: CATRKQGAGNTIYF.